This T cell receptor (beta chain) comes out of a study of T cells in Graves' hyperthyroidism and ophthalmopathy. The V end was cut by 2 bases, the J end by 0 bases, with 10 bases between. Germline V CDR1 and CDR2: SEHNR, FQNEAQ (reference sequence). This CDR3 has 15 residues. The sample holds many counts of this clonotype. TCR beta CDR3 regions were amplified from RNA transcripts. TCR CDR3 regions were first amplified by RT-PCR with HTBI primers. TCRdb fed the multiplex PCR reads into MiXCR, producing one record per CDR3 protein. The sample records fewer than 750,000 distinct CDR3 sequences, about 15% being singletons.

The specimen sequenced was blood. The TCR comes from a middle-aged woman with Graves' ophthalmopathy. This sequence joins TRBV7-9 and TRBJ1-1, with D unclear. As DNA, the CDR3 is TGTGCCAGCAGCTTATGGGCAGGAATGAACACTGAAGCTTTCTTT. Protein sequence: CASSLWAGMNTEAFF. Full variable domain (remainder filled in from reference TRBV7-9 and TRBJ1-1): DTGVSQNPRHKITKRGQNVTFRCDPISEHNRLYWYRQTLGQGPEFLTYFQNEAQLEKSRLLSDRFSAERPKGSFSTLEIQRTEQGDSAMYLCASSLWAGMNTEAFFGQGTRLTVV.